A single T cell receptor beta chain is shown here with its context. What it binds is unknown. These data belong to a study of cytomegalovirus exposure and HLA in healthy donors. V lost 2 bases, J lost 6 bases, and 11 bases stayed unmatched. Germline V gene data show CDR1 as SGDLS and CDR2 as YYNGEE. The CDR3 totals 17 residues. Researchers ran the PCR with 60 Vbeta and 13 Jbeta primers. Original handling: Later work found tens of millions of unique TCR beta chains, with 9 million to 13 million shared. Produced via immunoSEQ multiplex PCR; TCRdb's table is partial and in-frame only. V and J calls and clone size are those listed in that table; D and trimming were worked out from the DNA. The table has more than 90,000 clones, about 74% seen once. Study conclusions and caveats: Based on reports, TCR beta sequences accurately predicted HLA-A and HLA-B alleles for most subjects. Links to common viral pathogens appeared, in a later analysis, for several of the most significant clusters.

This sequence originates from a female donor in good health and CMV-seronegative. This chain uses TRBV9 with TRBJ1-2; 12 bases line up with TRBD1. Sequencing used PBMCs. The CDR3 DNA reads TGTGCCAGCAGCGTCGCGGGACAGGGGGCGAAACGAAATGGCTACACCTTC. Translation gives CASSVAGQGAKRNGYTF.